These 5 T cell receptor beta chains were all obtained from the same sample, sequenced in a study of blood T cells in healthy people across ages (dated by TCRdb to between 2014 and 2016). Library generation was performed with 5' RACE. TCRdb shows the sequencer as Illumina HiSeq 2500. The second PCR ran for about 7 to 11 cycles and used a J-beta primer mix along with a sample-barcoded 5' primer. The public reads were run again by TCRdb, first through fastp at Q25 and then through MiXCR, and only productive beta chains were kept. CDR3 protein sequences are deduplicated, and each keeps its most common genes and DNA. The sample table holds some 1.4 million distinct CDR3 sequences, of which about 43% were seen once. Roughly 7.7% of the sample is taken by the ten largest. Sample: blood. These receptors originate from a woman between 18 and 29 years old in good health.

This chain connects TRBV6-2 or TRBV6-3 to TRBJ2-7; D unclear. The germline V and J ends were trimmed by 4 bases and 5 bases, with 9 bases remaining between them. Germline V lookup: CDR1 MNHEY, CDR2 SVGEGT. CDR3 size: 12 residues. The CDR3 region has the DNA TGTGCCAGCAGTTTGACCTTCGACGAGCAGTACTTC. Translated, it gives CASSLTFDEQYF.

A few counts support this clonotype. The CDR3 sequence is CSAPRPGAGGYTF. CDR3 nucleotide sequence: TGCAGTGCTCCCCGGCCAGGGGCGGGTGGCTACACCTTC. The chain links TRBV20-1 to TRBJ1-2, with D perhaps TRBD1 (6 bases). Deletions cut 5 bases from V and 7 bases from J, with 17 bases between. CDR1 is DFQATT, CDR2 SNEGSKA, per germline (reference sequence). CDR3 length equals 13 residues.

On this clonotype itself: At one end, the junction sequence differs from germline, possibly due to a read error. CDR3 bases: TGCAGTGCGAAGCCCACAGGGCTACCTAATTCACCCCCCCACTTT. Protein: CSAKPTGLPNSPPHF. The chain joins TRBV20-1 to TRBJ1-6; perhaps TRBD1 as D (6 bases). CDR3 length: 15 amino acids. Germline CDR1 DFQATT, CDR2 SNEGSKA (reference sequence).

The genes are TRBV18 and TRBJ2-1; the D is unclear. CDR1 and CDR2 from the germline V gene are KGHSH and LQKENI. This CDR3 region has 15 residues. The ends were cut back, 5 bases at V and 7 bases at J, with 18 bases in the middle. The CDR3 reads CASSSDKTHINEQFF. For the CDR3, the DNA is TGTGCCAGCTCATCCGACAAAACTCATATTAATGAGCAGTTCTTC. The full variable domain, rest sourced from reference TRBV18 and TRBJ2-1, is NAGVMQNPRHLVRRRGQEARLRCSPMKGHSHVYWYRQLPEEGLKFMVYLQKENIIDESGMPKERFSAEFPKEGPSILRIQQVVRGDSAAYFCASSSDKTHINEQFFGPGTRLTVL.

A few counts support this clonotype. The genes are TRBV24-1 and TRBJ2-7; no reliable D call. The germline gives CDR1 KGHDR, CDR2 SFDVKD. The length of the CDR3 is 14 residues. The V end lost 3 bases, the J end lost 1 base, and 9 bases lay between the germline ends. The CDR3 here is CATSDPTVSYEQYF. The CDR3 DNA reads as TGTGCCACCAGTGATCCGACGGTATCCTACGAGCAGTACTTC.